This T cell receptor (beta chain) derives from a study of somatic mutations in cytotoxic T cells in rheumatoid arthritis. Generated by immunoSEQ multiplex PCR, the TCRdb table keeps only in-frame clones and is missing some. Of approximately 17,000 clones in the sample, more than 60% were seen once. The sequence was obtained from an adult with rheumatoid arthritis. Sequencing was carried out using CD8+ T cells sorted from blood.

CDR3 region: CASSPLSGAPLQETQYF. CDR3 nucleotides: TGCGCCAGCAGCCCCTTAAGCGGGGCGCCCTTACAAGAGACCCAGTACTTC. The chain recombines TRBV4-1 with TRBJ2-5, with TRBD2 identical over 7 bases. CDR1 MGHRA and CDR2 YSYEKL come from the germline V gene. This CDR3 spans 17 amino acids. J lost 2 bases, V lost 4 bases, and 13 bases had no gene match.